There are a few counts of the clone carrying this T cell receptor (beta chain). Its specificity is not known. These data come from a study of shared clonotypes between healthy human individuals. Study information: Per-donor plates numbered three CD4 naive, three CD4 memory, two CD8 naive and one CD8 memory. General study results and limits: Since donors were few, the genetic and exposure-history diversity represented was limited.

Trimming took 0 bases from V and 3 from J, leaving 12 bases between them. Germline V CDR1 and CDR2: SQVTM, ANQGSEA. CDR3 length: 14 amino acids. Every immunoSEQ plate was one replicate of a subset's evenly spread DNA. Profiling relied on immunoSEQ multiplex PCR, and the TCRdb table lists in-frame clones only, not all of them. This sample yields about 2 million clones, of which 85% to 95% are seen a single time; 0.13% belongs to the top ten. This chain links TRBV29-1 with TRBJ2-7; D remains ambiguous. The sequence derives from a man younger than 35 in good health. What was sequenced was naive CD4+ T cells sorted from blood. Subset in this sample: CD45RA+ positively selected. The CDR3 coding sequence is TGCAGCGTTGAAGACCCCCTGGCCAACTACGAGCAGTACTTC. Amino acids: CSVEDPLANYEQYF.